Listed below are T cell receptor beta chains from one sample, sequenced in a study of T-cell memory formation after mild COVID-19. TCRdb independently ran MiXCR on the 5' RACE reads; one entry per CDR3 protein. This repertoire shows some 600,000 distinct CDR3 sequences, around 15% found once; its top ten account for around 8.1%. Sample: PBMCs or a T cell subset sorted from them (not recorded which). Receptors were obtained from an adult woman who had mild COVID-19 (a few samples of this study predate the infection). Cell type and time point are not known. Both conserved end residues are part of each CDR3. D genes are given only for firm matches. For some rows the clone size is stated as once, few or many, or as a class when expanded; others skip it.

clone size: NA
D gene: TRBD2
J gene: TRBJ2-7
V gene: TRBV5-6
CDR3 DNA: TGTGCCAGCATTCCGGGACTATCTATTTACGAGCAGTACTTC
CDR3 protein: CASIPGLSIYEQYF

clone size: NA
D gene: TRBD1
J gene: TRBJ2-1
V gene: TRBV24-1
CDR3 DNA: TGTGCCACCAGTGACACGGGACAGATTCCCTACAATGAGCAGTTCTTC
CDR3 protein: CATSDTGQIPYNEQFF

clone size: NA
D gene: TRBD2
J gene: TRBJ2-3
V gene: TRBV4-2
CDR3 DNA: TGTGCCAGCAGCACACGGACTAGCGGGAATTTCCCTCCAGATACGCAGTATTTT
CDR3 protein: CASSTRTSGNFPPDTQYF

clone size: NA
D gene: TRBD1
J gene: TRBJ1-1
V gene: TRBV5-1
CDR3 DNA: TGCGCCAGCAGCAAGGACAGGGGGACTGAAGCTTTCTTT
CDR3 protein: CASSKDRGTEAFF

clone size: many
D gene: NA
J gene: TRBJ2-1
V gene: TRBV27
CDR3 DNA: TGTGCCAGCAGTTCCCTAACTAGCTTAAGTGAGCAGTTCTTC
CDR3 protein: CASSSLTSLSEQFF

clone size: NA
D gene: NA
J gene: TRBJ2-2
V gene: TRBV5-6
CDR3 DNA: TGTGCCAGCAGCTTGTGGAGGGAAGGGAACACCGGGGAGCTGTTTTTT
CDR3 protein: CASSLWREGNTGELFF

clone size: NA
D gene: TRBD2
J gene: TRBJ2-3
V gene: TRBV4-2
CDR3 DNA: TGTGCCAGCAGCCCTGGGGAGGGAGGAGGGTTTTTTGGGGCTCCAGATACGCAGTATTTT
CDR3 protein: CASSPGEGGGFFGAPDTQYF

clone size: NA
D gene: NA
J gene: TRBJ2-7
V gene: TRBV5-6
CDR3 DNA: TGTGCCAGCAGCTCGGAAACGGACAAGCACTCCTACGAGCAGTACTTC
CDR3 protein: CASSSETDKHSYEQYF

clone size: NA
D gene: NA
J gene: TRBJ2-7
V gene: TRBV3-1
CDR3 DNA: TGTGCCAGCAGCCAAGATTGGGGCCGAGCCAGAGACTACGAGCAGTACTTC
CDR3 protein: CASSQDWGRARDYEQYF

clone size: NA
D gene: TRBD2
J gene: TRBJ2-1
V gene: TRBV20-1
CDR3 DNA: TGCAGTGCCGTAGGTGTCGCGGGAGGGGGTAATGAGCAGTTCTTC
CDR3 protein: CSAVGVAGGGNEQFF

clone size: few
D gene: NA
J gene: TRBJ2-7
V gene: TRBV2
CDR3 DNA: TGTGCCAGCAGTCCCGACAGGACATTCTCCTACGAGCAGTACTTC
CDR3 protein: CASSPDRTFSYEQYF

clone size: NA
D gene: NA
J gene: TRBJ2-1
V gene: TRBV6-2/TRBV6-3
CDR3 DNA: TGTGCCAGCAGTTACTCGCCTTACAATGAGCAGTTCTTC
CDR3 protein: CASSYSPYNEQFF

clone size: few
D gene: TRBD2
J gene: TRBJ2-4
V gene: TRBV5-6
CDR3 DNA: TGTGCCAGCAGCTTCAGGACTAGCGGGATGGCCAAAAACATTCAGTACTTC
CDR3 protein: CASSFRTSGMAKNIQYF

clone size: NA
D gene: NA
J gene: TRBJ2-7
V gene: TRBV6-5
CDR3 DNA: TGTGCCAGCGGAAGACAGACCTACGAGCAGTACTTC
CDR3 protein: CASGRQTYEQYF

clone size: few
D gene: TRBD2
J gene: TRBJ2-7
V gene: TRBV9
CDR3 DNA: TGTGCCAGCAGCGTAGGTGCGAGACTAGCATCCTACGAGCAGTACTTC
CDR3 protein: CASSVGARLASYEQYF

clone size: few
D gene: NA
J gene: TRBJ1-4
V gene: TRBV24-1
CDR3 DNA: TGTGCCACGCGGGGGGCTGCTAATGAAAAACTGTTTTTT
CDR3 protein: CATRGAANEKLFF

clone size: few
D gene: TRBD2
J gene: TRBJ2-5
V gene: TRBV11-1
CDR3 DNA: TGTGCCAGCAGCGACTATGGACTAGCGGGAGGGAAAATACAAGAGACCCAGTACTTC
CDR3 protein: CASSDYGLAGGKIQETQYF

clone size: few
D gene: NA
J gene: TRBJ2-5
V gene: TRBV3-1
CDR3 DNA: TGTGCCAGCAGCCAAGAATCTGTAGCAGGGACCAAGACCCAGTACTTC
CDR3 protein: CASSQESVAGTKTQYF